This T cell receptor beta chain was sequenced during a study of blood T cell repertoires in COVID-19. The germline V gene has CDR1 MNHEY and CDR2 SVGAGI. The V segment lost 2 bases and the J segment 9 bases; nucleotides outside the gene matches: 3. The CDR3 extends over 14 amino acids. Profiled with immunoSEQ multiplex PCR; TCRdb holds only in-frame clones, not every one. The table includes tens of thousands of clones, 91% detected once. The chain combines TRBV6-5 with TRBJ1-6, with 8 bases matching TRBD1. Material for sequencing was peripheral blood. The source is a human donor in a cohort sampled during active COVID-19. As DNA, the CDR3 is TGTGCCAGCAGTTACAGACAGGGGAGTTCACCCCTCCACTTT. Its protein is CASSYRQGSSPLHF.